This T cell receptor (beta chain) was identified in a study of Ad26.COV2.S vaccination and SARS-CoV-2 variants. The overall study: Doses of Ad26.COV2.S were injected into muscle once or twice, 56 days apart. Study-wide points: Vaccinees displayed broader spike-specific TCR repertoires than placebo recipients. Using TCR breadth and depth analyses may have led to underestimated total T cell responses.

Treatment given: around 19 received Ad26.COV2.S at low or high dose, single or two shots; roughly 5 received placebo; per-sample allocation not given. At day 63 after the first vaccine or placebo injection, samples were drawn. The data were produced by immunoSEQ multiplex PCR, yet TCRdb's version contains in-frame clones alone and is incomplete. The sample has roughly 400,000 clones, around 92% seen once; the top ten hold 1.5% to 2%. In the case of this clone: Its antigen is undetermined.

The CDR3 is 18 residues long. With 5 bases clipped from V and 0 bases from J, the junction kept 15 bases outside the gene matches. The germline CDR1 and CDR2 sequences are MGHDK and SYGVNS. The sequence was collected from a person aged 18-65 years who received the Ad26.COV2.S COVID-19 vaccine or a placebo. This material consisted of peripheral blood, taken in a trial of Ad26.COV2.S vaccine versus placebo. The J gene is TRBJ1-1, the V gene TRBV25-1; TRBD1 agrees at 7 bases. The CDR3: CASSPWTGALVMNTEAFF. Here the CDR3 DNA reads TGTGCCAGCAGTCCTTGGACAGGAGCTCTCGTCATGAACACTGAAGCTTTCTTT.